One sample yielded the 24 T cell receptor beta chains listed below, sequenced in a study of blood T cell repertoires in COVID-19. This table comes from immunoSEQ multiplex PCR, and its TCRdb copy is limited to in-frame clones, with some not included. This sample has approximately 400,000 clones, with approximately 88% found just once. Sequencing was done on a sample of peripheral blood. These receptors were taken from a woman between 45 and 60 years old with COVID-19, enrolled during active disease.

The rearrangement uses TRBV6-1 and TRBJ2-7, with D uncertain. V was cut by 1 base and J by 0 bases, with 10 bases left in between. CDR1 is MNHNS, CDR2 SASEGT, per germline. The CDR3 covers 15 residues. The CDR3 DNA reads TGTGCCAGCAGTGAAGTAGCCCTTGCCTCCTACGAGCAGTACTTC. This encodes CASSEVALASYEQYF.

V usage is TRBV6-2 or TRBV6-3 and J usage is TRBJ1-5; D unresolved. The CDR3 consists of 13 residues. V was clipped by 3 bases and J by 0 bases, with 3 bases between them. Germline CDR1 and CDR2: MNHEY and SVGEGT. CDR3 sequence reads: CASSYYSNQPQHF. CDR3 in DNA: TGTGCCAGCAGTTATTATAGCAATCAGCCCCAGCATTTT.

The chain couples TRBV3-1 (or the pseudogene TRBV3-2) to TRBJ2-1; 15 bases are a match to TRBD2. V trimming: 1 base; J trimming: 2 bases; junction bases outside the gene matches: 3. Germline CDR1 LGHDT, CDR2 YNNKEL (reference sequence). The CDR3 loop spans 18 amino acids. DNA for the CDR3: TGTGCCAGCAGCCAAGGGACTAGCGGGGGGGACCCCTACAATGAGCAGTTCTTC. Residues: CASSQGTSGGDPYNEQFF.

The chain joins TRBV7-9 to TRBJ1-3, with TRBD1 matching over 7 bases. With 3 bases clipped from V and 4 bases from J, the junction kept 6 bases outside the gene matches. From germline, CDR1 is SEHNR and CDR2 FQNEAQ (reference sequence). This CDR3 is built from 15 residues. The CDR3 DNA reads TGTGCCAGCAGCTTCACAGGGGCGGACGGAAACACCATATATTTT. This sequence encodes CASSFTGADGNTIYF.

The count of this clone is one. This sequence joins TRBV21-1 and TRBJ1-1. TRBV21-1 is classified as a pseudogene. The length of the CDR3 is 14 residues. The CDR3 protein is CASSKPFVDTEAFF. CDR3 DNA: TGTGCCAGCAGCAAACCCTTTGTAGACACTGAAGCTTTCTTT.

CDR3 nucleotide sequence: TGTGCCAGCAGGCATAGAAGTGAAGCTTTCTTT. Translation gives CASRHRSEAFF. This chain uses TRBV25-1 with TRBJ1-1; D not certain. Trimming left V 6 bases short and J 7 bases short, with 9 bases between. Per the germline V gene, CDR1 is MGHDK and CDR2 is SYGVNS. This CDR3 is built from 11 residues.

The rearrangement joins TRBV18 to TRBJ2-7; D remains ambiguous. The germline gives CDR1 KGHSH, CDR2 LQKENI. Trimming shortened V by 2 bases and J by 2 bases, and 7 bases separated the two germline ends. The CDR3 consists of 13 residues. CDR3 sequence (DNA): TGTGCCAGCTCACCAGCGGAAACCTACGAGCAGTACTTC. This encodes CASSPAETYEQYF.

The chain employs TRBV9 and TRBJ1-3; D gene uncertain. The V gene's germline CDR1 is SGDLS and CDR2 YYNGEE. Trimming left V 2 bases short and J 3 bases short, with 12 bases between. The CDR3 sequence is 15 residues long. The DNA for the CDR3 is TGTGCCAGCAGCGTCCTTAGCGGGCTTGGAAACACCATATATTTT. It encodes CASSVLSGLGNTIYF.

The CDR3 protein is CASSRNQGYGYTF. DNA of the CDR3: TGTGCCAGCAGTAGGAACCAGGGCTATGGCTACACCTTC. The chain has TRBV25-1 and TRBJ1-2, with a tentative D call TRBD1 (5 bases). The ends were cut back, 5 bases at V and 4 bases at J, with 11 bases in the middle. The CDR3 totals 13 residues. CDR1 and CDR2 (germline): MGHDK, SYGVNS.

The J gene is TRBJ2-3, the V gene TRBV19, with 9 bases fitting TRBD2. The CDR3 consists of 14 residues. CDR1 is LNHDA, CDR2 SQIVND, per germline (reference sequence). Unmatched junction bases numbered 2, after V lost 4 bases and J lost 3 bases. The CDR3 nucleotides are TGTGCCAGTAGTACTAGCGGGGAAACAGATACGCAGTATTTT. Its protein product is CASSTSGETDTQYF.

The rearrangement joins TRBV19 to TRBJ1-2, with no clear D. This CDR3 region has 15 residues. Trimming left V 7 bases short and J 0 bases short, with 15 bases between. Germline CDR1 and CDR2: LNHDA and SQIVND (reference sequence). The CDR3 region is CASTSPGGTNYGYTF. The DNA for the CDR3 is TGTGCCAGTACCTCCCCAGGAGGTACTAACTATGGCTACACCTTC.

The chain uses TRBV18 and TRBJ1-1; the D gene is possibly TRBD1 (5 bases). CDR1 is KGHSH and CDR2 is LQKENI in the germline V gene. Trimming removed 2 bases at V and 3 bases at J, with 7 bases between. The CDR3 is made up of 13 amino acids. CDR3 in amino acids: CASSPGGDTEAFF. As DNA, the CDR3 is TGTGCCAGCTCACCAGGGGGGGACACTGAAGCTTTCTTT.

The CDR3 bases are TGTGCCAGTAGTATGCGGACTAGCGGGGGGGATAGAGATACGCAGTATTTT. Protein: CASSMRTSGGDRDTQYF. The chain is built from TRBV19 and TRBJ2-3, with 15 nucleotides matching TRBD2. V shed 3 bases and J 5 bases; nucleotides not matched to a gene: 6. The CDR3 has 17 residues. CDR1 is LNHDA and CDR2 is SQIVND in the germline V gene (reference sequence).

The chain employs TRBV11-3 and TRBJ2-3; 12 nucleotides line up with TRBD2. Germline V lookup: CDR1 SGHNT, CDR2 YENEEA. The J segment lost 4 bases and the V segment lost 2 bases, leaving 4 bases of the junction unmatched. The CDR3 spans 16 residues. The CDR3 is CASSLSSGGAADTQYF. The CDR3 DNA reads as TGTGCCAGCAGCTTATCTAGCGGGGGGGCCGCAGATACGCAGTATTTT.

The genes are TRBV2 and TRBJ1-2; 7 bases fit TRBD1. In germline, CDR1 is SNHLY, CDR2 FYNNEI. The CDR3 consists of 15 residues. V lost 4 bases and J lost 3; bases outside the gene matches: 8. CDR3 amino acids: CASSARTGIDYGYTF. In DNA form, the CDR3 reads TGTGCCAGCAGTGCCCGGACAGGAATAGACTATGGCTACACCTTC.

V usage is TRBV7-2 and J usage is TRBJ1-4, with 9 positions matching TRBD1. The CDR3 is 14 amino acids. The germline gives CDR1 SGHTA, CDR2 FQGNSA. J gave up 6 bases and V 5 bases, and 4 bases lay outside the gene matches. The CDR3 region is CASSRDREDEKLFF. CDR3 DNA sequence: TGTGCCAGCAGCCGGGACAGGGAAGATGAAAAACTGTTTTTT.

This chain connects TRBV10-2 to TRBJ2-2; TRBD2 matches 9 bases. CDR1 is WSHSY and CDR2 is SAAADI in the germline V gene. With 5 bases clipped from V and 4 bases from J, the junction kept 2 bases outside the gene matches. This CDR3 is built from 14 residues. This CDR3 is CASSLAGTTGELFF. The CDR3 DNA follows: TGCGCCAGCAGTCTAGCGGGGACCACCGGGGAGCTGTTTTTT.

This clone appeared a single time. This chain uses TRBV30 with TRBJ1-2, with TRBD1 matching 7 bases. This CDR3 has 14 residues. The V gene's germline CDR1 is GTSNPN and CDR2 SVGIG (reference sequence). V gave up 5 bases and J gave up 4 bases; unmatched junction bases: 10. The CDR3 sequence: CAWDPGQTSYGYTF. The CDR3 DNA reads TGTGCCTGGGATCCGGGACAGACGTCCTATGGCTACACCTTC.

This clone is a singleton in its sample. J is TRBJ1-5 and V is TRBV29-1, with D possibly being TRBD1 (5 bases). The germline gives CDR1 SQVTM, CDR2 ANQGSEA. The CDR3 covers 15 residues. V dropped 6 bases and J dropped 0 bases, with 15 bases sitting between them. The CDR3 loop reads CSVRGGARSNQPQHF. DNA for the CDR3: TGCAGCGTGAGGGGCGGGGCCCGTAGCAATCAGCCCCAGCATTTT.

The V gene is TRBV15, the J gene TRBJ1-4; D call uncertain. Looked up from germline, CDR1 is LNHNV and CDR2 is YYDKDF (reference sequence). This CDR3 is 12 amino acids long. V dropped 3 bases and J dropped 7 bases, with 6 bases sitting between them. For the CDR3, the DNA is TGTGCCACCAGCAGGACTGCTGAAAAACTGTTTTTT. It translates to CATSRTAEKLFF.

The chain uses TRBV9 and TRBJ1-6, with TRBD1 matching over 10 bases. With V trimmed by 5 bases and J by 10 bases, 6 bases remained unmatched. There are 14 residues in the CDR3. Germline V gene sequence: CDR1 SGDLS, CDR2 YYNGEE. The CDR3 sequence: CASSLGQGGSPLHF. CDR3 in DNA: TGTGCCAGCAGTCTTGGACAGGGGGGCTCACCCCTCCACTTT. Together with reference TRBV9 and TRBJ1-6, the CDR3 gives the full variable domain: DSGVTQTPKHLITATGQRVTLRCSPRSGDLSVYWYQQSLDQGLQFLIQYYNGEERAKGNILERFSAQQFPDLHSELNLSSLELGDSALYFCASSLGQGGSPLHFGNGTRLTVT.

This chain connects TRBV27 to TRBJ2-4; TRBD1 is a possible D gene (8 bases). Trimming stripped 5 bases from V and 5 bases from J, with 13 bases between. This CDR3 region has 14 residues. The V gene's germline CDR1 is MNHEY and CDR2 SMNVEV (reference sequence). This chain's CDR3 is CASSNRGGQNIQYF. For the CDR3, the DNA is TGTGCCAGCAGTAACAGGGGGGGGCAAAACATTCAGTACTTC.

This chain uses TRBV29-1 with TRBJ1-1; D unresolved. V shed 7 bases and J shed 1 base, with 10 bases lying between them. The CDR3 is 12 residues long. CDR1 and CDR2 from the germline V gene are SQVTM and ANQGSEA. The CDR3 loop reads CSGRTENTEAFF. Written as DNA, the CDR3 is TGCAGCGGGCGGACTGAGAACACTGAAGCTTTCTTT.

This clone has just one count. The genes are TRBV27 and TRBJ1-5, with a possible D match to TRBD1 (6 bases). CDR3 size: 13 residues. Germline V gene sequence: CDR1 MNHEY, CDR2 SMNVEV (reference sequence). V lost 4 bases, J lost 5 bases, and 9 bases lay in between. CDR3 in DNA: TGTGCCAGCAGTTACAGGGTACATCAGCCCCAGCATTTT. It codes for CASSYRVHQPQHF.